The 4 T cell receptor beta chains in this list originate from one sample, sequenced in a study of metastatic and nonmetastatic thyroid tumors. TCRdb reprocessed the PCR reads using MiXCR. The data contain approximately 21,000 clones, around 20% of them singletons. Not a single patient had been given any form of treatment at any point before undergoing thyroid surgery. The sample consisted of blood. The receptors derive from a female donor with papillary thyroid cancer or a benign thyroid nodule (not recorded which). Some clones in this sample may be carry-over from other donors' samples.

The V call is TRBV5-1, the J call TRBJ2-4; 10 bases map to TRBD2. Trimming cost V 4 bases and J 0 bases; bases outside gene matches: 13. The length of the CDR3 is 19 residues. Germline CDR1 and CDR2: SGHRS and YFSETQ. Here the CDR3 reads CASSPAEGSGGLAKNIQYF. DNA for the CDR3: TGCGCCAGCAGCCCGGCGGAGGGTAGCGGGGGGTTAGCCAAAAACATTCAGTACTTC.

In this sample, this clone turned up many times. The chain's CDR3 is CASRQGSGGYTF. The DNA of the CDR3 is TGTGCCAGCAGACAGGGGTCCGGTGGCTACACCTTC. This rearrangement joins TRBV2 to TRBJ1-2, with 7 bases aligning to TRBD1. The CDR3 extends over 12 amino acids. Germline V gene data show CDR1 as SNHLY and CDR2 as FYNNEI. V was clipped by 6 bases and J by 7 bases; unmatched bases: 5.

In its sample, this clone was seen many times. The gene calls are TRBV24-1 and TRBJ2-1, with no clear D. Trimming removed 2 bases from V and 4 bases from J, with 8 bases in between. The V gene's germline CDR1 is KGHDR and CDR2 SFDVKD. This CDR3 is 14 amino acids long. The CDR3 region has the DNA TGTGCCACCAGTGATTCGGACGGTTACAATGAGCAGTTCTTC. Translated: CATSDSDGYNEQFF.

This clone was counted between two and nine times. This sequence may be a read error, since a much larger clone differs from it by one base. The same CDR3 also results from other DNA sequences found in this sample. The chain carries TRBV5-4 and TRBJ2-3, with 12 bases identical to TRBD2. This CDR3 region has 16 residues. Germline lookup yields CDR1 SGHNT and CDR2 YYREEE (reference sequence). V trimming: 0 bases; J trimming: 7 bases; junction bases outside the gene matches: 6. CDR3: CASSLELAGGRYTQYF. CDR3 in DNA: TGTGCCAGCAGCTTGGAACTAGCGGGAGGAAGGTATACGCAGTATTTT.